Detailed here is one TCR beta chain. Its matching antigen is unknown. Stated treatment: about 20 received Ad26.COV2.S at low or high dose, single or two shots; about 5 received placebo; per-sample allocation not given. The study sampled participants on day 63 after the first vaccine or placebo injection. This sample is part of a study of Ad26.COV2.S vaccination and SARS-CoV-2 variants. Across the study: Sample donor was a member of the COV1001 Ad26.COV2.S trial arm. Ad26.COV2.S, an intramuscular injection, was given once or twice 56 days apart.

Study-wide findings and caveats: Those who received the vaccine showed greater spike-specific TCR breadth than those given placebo. A substantial breadth of spike-specific CD8+ and CD4+ T cell responses after vaccination has been reported.

Germline V lookup: CDR1 MNHNY, CDR2 SVGAGI (reference sequence). Trimming at V came to 6 bases and at J to 1 base, leaving 6 bases not matched to a gene. CDR3 length: 14 residues. TCRdb keeps only in-frame clones here, not all; method: immunoSEQ multiplex PCR. The sample contains approximately 340,000 clones, 85% of which appear only once. The chain couples TRBV6-6 to TRBJ2-7; 7 positions match TRBD2. This clonotype was obtained from a person between 18 and 65 years old who received the Ad26.COV2.S COVID-19 vaccine or a placebo. Sequenced here: peripheral blood, sampled in a trial of Ad26.COV2.S vaccine versus placebo. The CDR3 nucleotides are TGTGCCAGCAGCGTGACTAGCTCATCCTACGAGCAGTACTTC. It codes for CASSVTSSSYEQYF.